This TCR beta chain comes out of a study of T cells expressing NK-cell markers (dated by TCRdb to 2020 to 2022). Turning to the overall study: Three sorted T-cell subsets (CD3+CD56+NKG2C+, CD3+CD56+NKG2C- and CD3+CD56-NKG2C+) from fewer than 10 donors had their TCR beta-chain repertoires profiled. Seven of the eight sequenced donors were HCMV-seropositive and one was HCMV-seronegative. The libraries were sequenced on Illumina HiSeq 2000/2500, MiSeq or NextSeq, producing 2 x 150 bp reads. All eight donors whose samples were sequenced were randomly selected healthy volunteers, three of them men and five women. Summary of the overall study and its limitations: Whether the expanded NKG2C-expressing T cell clones were specific for HCMV antigens remained unclear. Those dominant clonotypes were again the most abundant among CD3+CD56-NKG2C+ cells in several donors, at roughly 25-60.1%. In six donors, the dominant CD3+CD56+NKG2C+ clonotypes were found to rank among the top 10 CD8+ clonotypes and to make up roughly 1.0-7.0% of CD8+ T cells.

No count is logged; frequency rates this clonotype as medium-sized (0.01 to 0.1%). Its recognized antigen is unknown. CDR1 and CDR2, looked up from the germline V gene, are SQVTM and ANQGSEA. Inclusive of the bounding cysteine and phenylalanine, the CDR3 is 15 residues long. The DNA is unrecorded. HCMV-specific IgG was detected in serum with a commercial ELISA kit to determine HCMV serostatus. Ficoll density gradient centrifugation was used to isolate peripheral blood mononuclear cells from blood. The instrument given in TCRdb is Illumina HiSeq 2000. The TCR beta cDNA libraries were made using 5'RACE template switching, a step that added both a universal primer site and unique molecular identifiers. Synthesis of cDNA was primed from the TCR beta constant segment and was followed by two consecutive PCR amplification steps. In the authors' own workflow: MIGEC was used to demultiplex reads and group reads by UMI, and MiTCR was used to assemble and quantify clonotypes. Only TCR cDNA sequences supported by at least two reads were kept to exclude erroneous sequences. The tcR package was used for downstream repertoire analysis, with clonotypes matched between fractions based on CDR3 nucleotide sequence plus V segment. VDJmatch was used to annotate antigen specificity against VDJdb, with one amino acid substitution in CDR3 permitted. After the reads were reprocessed by TCRdb, one entry was made per CDR3 protein sequence, with no DNA. Here the V and J calls rest on TCRdb's processing, not on the authors' analysis. This sample's table contains 740 or so distinct CDR3 sequences. The ten largest clones add up to around 80% of the sample.

Rearrangement joined TRBV29-1 to TRBJ1-2. The sequence was collected from a man aged 18-70 years in good health. Specimen: blood T cells: a sorted CD56 or NKG2C T cell subset, CD4+ or CD8+ T cells, or bulk PBMC T cells (not recorded which). The CDR3 region: CSVEEYSLGGYGYTF.